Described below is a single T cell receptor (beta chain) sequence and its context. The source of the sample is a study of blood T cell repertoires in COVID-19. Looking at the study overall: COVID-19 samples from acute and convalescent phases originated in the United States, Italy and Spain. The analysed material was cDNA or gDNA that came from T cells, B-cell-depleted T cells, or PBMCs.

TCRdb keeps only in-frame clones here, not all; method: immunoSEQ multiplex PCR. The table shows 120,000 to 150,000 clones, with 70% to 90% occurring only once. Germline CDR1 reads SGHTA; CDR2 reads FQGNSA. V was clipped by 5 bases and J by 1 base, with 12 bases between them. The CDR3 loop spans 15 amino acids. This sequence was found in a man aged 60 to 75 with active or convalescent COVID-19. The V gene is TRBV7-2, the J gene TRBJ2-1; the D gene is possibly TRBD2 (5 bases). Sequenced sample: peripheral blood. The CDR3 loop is CASSQLARSYNEQFF. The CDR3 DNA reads TGTGCCAGCAGCCAGCTAGCTCGGTCCTACAATGAGCAGTTCTTC. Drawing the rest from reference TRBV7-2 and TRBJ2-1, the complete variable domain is GAGVSQSPSNKVTEKGKDVELRCDPISGHTALYWYRQSLGQGLEFLIYFQGNSAPDKSGLPSDRFSAERTGGSVSTLTIQRTQQEDSAVYLCASSQLARSYNEQFFGPGTRLTVL.